Each of the 11 T cell receptor beta chains below was sequenced from the same sample in a study of OX40 agonist ivuxolimab in advanced cancers. Here immunoSEQ multiplex PCR was the method, and the copy in TCRdb shows in-frame clones only, minus some. The sample lists 85,000 to 130,000 clones, 90% occurring once. Sample: CD4+ or CD8+ T cells sorted from blood, taken in a trial of the OX40 agonist ivuxolimab. Every receptor here comes from an adult with an advanced solid tumor such as melanoma, head and neck, liver or kidney cancer.

The J gene is TRBJ2-7, the V gene TRBV11-3; 8 bases map to TRBD2. The CDR3 runs to 12 residues. V dropped 3 bases and J dropped 8; count of bases not matched to a gene: 3. CDR1 is SGHNT and CDR2 is YENEEA in the germline V gene. This CDR3 is CASSFSGDKQYF. The DNA of the CDR3 is TGTGCCAGCAGCTTTAGCGGGGACAAGCAGTACTTC. Using reference TRBV11-3 and TRBJ2-7 for the parts outside the CDR3, the full variable domain is EAGVVQSPRYKIIEKKQPVAFWCNPISGHNTLYWYLQNLGQGPELLIRYENEEAVDDSQLPKDRFSAERLKGVDSTLKIQPAELGDSAVYLCASSFSGDKQYFGPGTRLTVT.

This sequence joins TRBV5-1 and TRBJ1-3; 9 bases line up with TRBD1. V lost 4 bases and J lost 0; bases outside the gene matches: 11. CDR1 is SGHRS and CDR2 is YFSETQ in the germline V gene. The CDR3 spans 18 residues. CDR3 sequence (DNA): TGCGCCAGCAGCCCAGGGACAGGGCTATCGAACTCTGGAAACACCATATATTTT. As protein: CASSPGTGLSNSGNTIYF.

The chain uses TRBV7-2 and TRBJ1-5, with D tentatively TRBD1 (6 bases). Germline CDR1 reads SGHTA; CDR2 reads FQGNSA. With 6 bases removed from V and 1 base from J, the gap between germline ends came to 13 bases. There are 15 residues in the CDR3. The DNA for the CDR3 is TGTGCCAGCAGTTTACAGGGCAGCAGCAATCAGCCCCAGCATTTT. Its protein product is CASSLQGSSNQPQHF.

The chain carries TRBV4-2 and TRBJ2-2; TRBD2 aligns across 7 bases. V lost 0 bases and J lost 7; bases outside the gene matches: 8. The CDR3 runs 16 residues. Per germline, CDR1 LGHNA and CDR2 YNFKEQ. This chain's CDR3 is CASSQDVRENGGELFF. The CDR3 bases are TGTGCCAGCAGCCAAGATGTGCGGGAGAACGGCGGGGAGCTGTTTTTT.

Here the CDR3 reads CASSSGGTPTYEQYF. The CDR3 DNA reads as TGTGCCAGCAGTTCAGGCGGGACACCAACCTACGAGCAGTACTTC. This chain uses TRBV6-6 with TRBJ2-7; either TRBD1 or TRBD2 may fit D (6 bases each). The CDR3 extends over 15 amino acids. V lost 4 bases and J lost 2, with 15 bases in between. Germline V lookup: CDR1 MNHNY, CDR2 SVGAGI (reference sequence).

The genes are TRBV6-5 and TRBJ1-1; 7 positions agree with TRBD1. CDR1 and CDR2 from the germline V gene are MNHEY and SVGAGI. Trimming took 5 bases from V and 1 from J; bases not matched to a gene: 4. The CDR3 length is 14 residues. The DNA for the CDR3 is TGTGCCAGCAGTCTGGACAGGTGGAACACTGAAGCTTTCTTT. It codes for CASSLDRWNTEAFF.

This chain connects TRBV5-3 to TRBJ2-2; the match to TRBD1 covers 10 bases. TRBV5-3 is known as an ORF, though its function is uncertain. The CDR3 has 20 residues. The ends lost 4 bases at V and 3 bases at J; junction bases unmatched: 18. CDR3 nucleotides: TGTGCCAGAAGCCATATTTCGTCCCGGGACAGGGGCCCTTACACCGGGGAGCTGTTTTTT. Translation: CARSHISSRDRGPYTGELFF.

The rearrangement links TRBV10-3 to TRBJ1-5; 9 positions agree with TRBD1. Germline loops: CDR1 ENHRY, CDR2 SYGVKD. The trim removed 11 bases at V and 3 bases at J, leaving 14 bases unmatched. The CDR3 is 16 residues long. As DNA, the CDR3 is TGTGCCTCCCGGGATGGACAGGGGACGATCAATCAGCCCCAGCATTTT. This codes for CASRDGQGTINQPQHF.

J is TRBJ2-1 and V is TRBV19; TRBD1 might be the D (8 bases). The V gene's germline CDR1 is LNHDA and CDR2 SQIVND (reference sequence). Trimming shortened V by 6 bases and J by 9 bases, and 24 bases separated the two germline ends. The CDR3 consists of 16 residues. Here the CDR3 reads CASRGEGGQGQGEQFF. CDR3 nucleotides: TGTGCCAGTAGAGGGGAGGGCGGACAGGGTCAAGGTGAGCAGTTCTTC.

The chain uses TRBV5-4 and TRBJ2-7, with 9 bases identical to TRBD1. The germline V gene has CDR1 SGHNT and CDR2 YYREEE (reference sequence). The CDR3 runs to 15 residues. With V trimmed by 6 bases and J by 2 bases, 9 bases remained unmatched. The CDR3 spells CASTRGGTGPYEQYF. In nucleotides, the CDR3 is TGTGCCAGCACCCGCGGTGGGACAGGGCCCTACGAGCAGTACTTC.

This clone was counted once. J is TRBJ1-5 and V is TRBV6-5; TRBD1 is a possible D gene (6 bases). The CDR3 consists of 13 residues. V was trimmed by 6 bases and J by 1 base, leaving 7 bases between them. Germline V gene data show CDR1 as MNHEY and CDR2 as SVGAGI. CDR3 residues: CASRQGSNQPQHF. CDR3 sequence (DNA): TGTGCCAGCAGACAGGGCAGCAATCAGCCCCAGCATTTT.